This entry lists 12 T cell receptor beta chains sequenced from one sample in a study of T cells in Graves' hyperthyroidism and ophthalmopathy. Amplified TCR beta CDR3 regions derived from RNA transcripts. The primer set for the first-round RT-PCR of the TCR CDR3 was HTBI. From the multiplex PCR reads, TCRdb called clonotypes with MiXCR, one entry per CDR3 protein. Found here are a few hundred thousand distinct CDR3 sequences, about a sixth of them singletons; the top ten hold 17%. The sample consisted of blood. Source of these receptors: a woman aged 18-29 years with Graves' ophthalmopathy.

Many counts were recorded for this clonotype. The rearrangement uses TRBV3-1 and TRBJ2-6; D unresolved. Germline V gene lookup returns CDR1 LGHDT and CDR2 YNNKEL (reference sequence). The CDR3 covers 15 residues. V lost 6 bases and J lost 0, with 9 bases in between. This CDR3 reads CASRKGTSGANVLTF. The DNA for the CDR3 is TGTGCCAGCAGAAAAGGAACCTCTGGGGCCAACGTCCTGACTTTC.

This clonotype showed up many times. The chain recombines TRBV11-2 with TRBJ2-7; 7 nucleotides line up with TRBD2. Per germline, CDR1 SGHAT and CDR2 FQNNGV. The CDR3 loop spans 15 amino acids. V lost 4 bases and J lost 0; bases outside the gene matches: 6. The CDR3 loop reads CASSSPGTNSYEQYF. The CDR3, as DNA: TGTGCCAGCAGCTCCCCCGGGACTAACTCCTACGAGCAGTACTTC.

This clonotype appeared many times. The chain couples TRBV18 to TRBJ2-7; D not resolved. V gave up 3 bases and J gave up 0 bases, with 9 bases separating them. The CDR3 covers 14 residues. Germline V lookup: CDR1 KGHSH, CDR2 LQKENI. CDR3 bases: TGTGCCAGCTCACCTGGGGTTAGCTCCTACGAGCAGTACTTC. Translation: CASSPGVSSYEQYF.

There are a few counts of this clonotype. The V gene is TRBV19, the J gene TRBJ1-1; D unclear. This CDR3 has 13 residues. The germline V and J ends were trimmed by 3 bases and 7 bases, with 12 bases remaining between them. Germline CDR1 is LNHDA and CDR2 is SQIVND (reference sequence). The CDR3 sequence: CASSIYGAGEAFF. DNA for the CDR3: TGTGCCAGTAGTATTTATGGCGCAGGTGAAGCTTTCTTT.

This clonotype was seen a few times. This sequence may be a read error, since a much larger clone differs from it by one base. The rearrangement links TRBV20-1 to TRBJ2-7, with D unresolved. This CDR3 has 12 residues. Per germline, CDR1 DFQATT and CDR2 SNEGSKA (reference sequence). V shed 4 bases and J shed 6 bases, with 13 bases lying between them. The CDR3 here is CSAIAVRPEQYF. The CDR3 nucleotides read TGCAGTGCTATTGCCGTTAGGCCCGAGCAGTACTTC.

This clonotype occurred a few times. CDR3 residues: CASSLQLAGGASTDTQYF. The DNA of the CDR3 is TGTGCCAGCAGCCTCCAGCTAGCGGGGGGGGCTAGCACAGATACGCAGTATTTT. The chain uses TRBV3-1 and TRBJ2-3; 12 positions match TRBD2. Germline trimming cut 4 bases from V and 0 bases from J; bases unmatched to any gene: 8. The CDR3 is 18 amino acids. Germline V gives CDR1 LGHDT, CDR2 YNNKEL (reference sequence).

Many counts were recorded for this clonotype. This chain links TRBV27 with TRBJ2-1; 9 nucleotides agree with TRBD1. CDR3 size: 12 residues. The V and J ends lost 6 bases and 10 bases, in that order; junction bases with no gene match: 4. Germline V lookup: CDR1 MNHEY, CDR2 SMNVEV (reference sequence). CDR3 nucleotide sequence: TGTGCCAGCAGGTTAACAGGGGGCGAGCAGTTCTTC. Translating gives CASRLTGGEQFF.

This clonotype appeared a few times. The CDR3 region has the DNA TGCGCCAGCAGCCCAAGCTCGACGGGAGGGCCTTCCTACGAGCAGTACTTC. This sequence encodes CASSPSSTGGPSYEQYF. The gene calls are TRBV4-3 and TRBJ2-7, with 8 bases lining up with TRBD2. Germline assignment: CDR1 LGHNA and CDR2 YSLEER. The CDR3 is 17 residues long. V was pared by 4 bases and J by 1 base, with 12 bases of the junction left unmatched.

This clonotype has at least ten counts. The chain uses TRBV30 and TRBJ1-2, with 7 bases matching TRBD1. The ends lost 0 bases at V and 8 bases at J; junction bases unmatched: 9. This CDR3 is 14 amino acids long. Per germline, CDR1 GTSNPN and CDR2 SVGIG (reference sequence). In DNA, the CDR3 is TGTGCCTGGAGTGTAGTAAGGGGGCTCGGGGGCTACACCTTC. This encodes CAWSVVRGLGGYTF.

The genes are TRBV4-1 and TRBJ1-4; TRBD1 is a possible D gene (6 bases). Germline V gene sequence: CDR1 MGHRA, CDR2 YSYEKL. The CDR3 has 18 residues. The V end lost 6 bases, the J end lost 9 bases, and 29 bases lay between the germline ends. CDR3 amino acids: CASSQPGGPRNSAQKLFF. CDR3 DNA sequence: TGCGCCAGCAGTCAACCCGGGGGGCCCCGCAACTCTGCTCAAAAACTGTTTTTT.

In its sample, this clonotype was seen a few times. The J gene is TRBJ1-1, the V gene TRBV20-1; no clear D. Trimming took 4 bases from V and 0 from J, leaving 9 bases between them. The germline gives CDR1 DFQATT, CDR2 SNEGSKA (reference sequence). This CDR3 region has 13 residues. CDR3 residues: CSATTLLNTEAFF. The DNA for the CDR3 is TGCAGTGCTACAACTCTTTTGAACACTGAAGCTTTCTTT.

This clonotype turned up a few times. The genes are TRBV9 and TRBJ1-2; D is unclear. Germline-derived CDR1 and CDR2 are SGDLS and YYNGEE. The CDR3 is made up of 16 amino acids. V was clipped by 0 bases and J by 0 bases, with 12 bases between them. The CDR3 nucleotides are TGTGCCAGCAGCGTAGGAGGCAGTAGCGCTAACTATGGCTACACCTTC. It encodes CASSVGGSSANYGYTF. Based on the CDR3 plus reference TRBV9 and TRBJ1-2, the full variable domain is DSGVTQTPKHLITATGQRVTLRCSPRSGDLSVYWYQQSLDQGLQFLIQYYNGEERAKGNILERFSAQQFPDLHSELNLSSLELGDSALYFCASSVGGSSANYGYTFGSGTRLTVV.